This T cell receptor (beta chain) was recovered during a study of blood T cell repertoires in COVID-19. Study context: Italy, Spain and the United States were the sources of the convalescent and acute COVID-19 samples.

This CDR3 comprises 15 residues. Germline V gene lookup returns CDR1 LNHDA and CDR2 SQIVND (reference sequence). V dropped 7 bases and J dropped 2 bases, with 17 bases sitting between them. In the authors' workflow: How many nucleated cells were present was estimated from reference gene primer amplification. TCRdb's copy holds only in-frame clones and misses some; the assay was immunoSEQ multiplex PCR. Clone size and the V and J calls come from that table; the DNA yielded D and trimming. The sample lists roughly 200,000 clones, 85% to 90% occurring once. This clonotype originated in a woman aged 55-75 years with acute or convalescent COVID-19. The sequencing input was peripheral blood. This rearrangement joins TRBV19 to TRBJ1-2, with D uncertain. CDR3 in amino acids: CASIPGRESNYGYTF. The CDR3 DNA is TGTGCCAGTATTCCCGGTAGGGAGTCCAACTATGGCTACACCTTC. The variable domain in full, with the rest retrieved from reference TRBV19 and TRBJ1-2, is DGGITQSPKYLFRKEGQNVTLSCEQNLNHDAMYWYRQDPGQGLRLIYYSQIVNDFQKGDIAEGYSVSREKKESFPLTVTSAQKNPTAFYLCASIPGRESNYGYTFGSGTRLTVV.